Described below is a single TCR beta chain sequence and its context. The data were obtained in a study of blood T cell repertoires in COVID-19. Looking at the study overall: PBMCs, B-cell-depleted T cells, or T cells were the source of the cDNA or gDNA that made up the material.

The CDR3 loop spans 13 amino acids. V was clipped by 4 bases and J by 5 bases, with 12 bases between them. The V gene's germline CDR1 is SGHRS and CDR2 YFSETQ. Data came from immunoSEQ multiplex PCR; TCRdb stores just in-frame clones and leaves some out. In the table there are 75,000 to 100,000 clones, roughly 84% of which are singletons. The chain recombines TRBV5-1 with TRBJ2-5; no firm D call. Sequencing was performed on peripheral blood. The sequence derives from a woman older than 75 with acute or convalescent COVID-19. The CDR3, as DNA: TGCGCCAGCAGCCTACACGCCGGGGAGACCCAGTACTTC. The encoded protein is CASSLHAGETQYF.